Listed here are 17 T cell receptor beta chains from one sample, sequenced in a study of blood T cell repertoires in COVID-19 (TCRdb year 2020). The protocol used for the library was the immunoSEQ multiplex PCR assay. TCRdb took this table from immuneACCESS and kept in-frame rearrangements with V and J called. Such tables lack part of the clones; where checked against another copy, unresolved V genes explain under half of the gap, and the rest is unexplained. Recorded for this sample are more than 300,000 clones; around 87% of them occurred a single time. Of the sample, about 10% falls within the top ten clones. The sequenced sample consisted of peripheral blood. The receptors here all came from a woman aged 25-40 years with COVID-19, enrolled during active disease.

This chain uses TRBV9 with TRBJ2-7, with TRBD2 matching 7 bases. V lost 0 bases and J lost 5; bases outside the gene matches: 8. This CDR3 spans 15 amino acids. In germline, CDR1 is SGDLS, CDR2 YYNGEE. The CDR3 coding sequence is TGTGCCAGCAGCGTAGCGAGCGGGATGGCCCACGAGCAGTACTTC. Protein product: CASSVASGMAHEQYF. The full variable domain, with the rest looked up from reference TRBV9 and TRBJ2-7, is DSGVTQTPKHLITATGQRVTLRCSPRSGDLSVYWYQQSLDQGLQFLIQYYNGEERAKGNILERFSAQQFPDLHSELNLSSLELGDSALYFCASSVASGMAHEQYFGPGTRLTVT.

The rearrangement joins TRBV7-8 to TRBJ2-6, with D possibly TRBD1 on 6 matching bases. V dropped 5 bases and J dropped 2 bases, with 16 bases sitting between them. The germline V gene encodes CDR1 SGHVS and CDR2 FQNEAQ. CDR3 size: 17 residues. CDR3 in amino acids: CASSPRQVGPGANVLTF. As DNA, the CDR3 is TGTGCCAGCAGCCCGAGACAGGTCGGTCCTGGGGCCAACGTCCTGACTTTC.

This chain links TRBV7-2 with TRBJ1-2; possibly TRBD1 for D (5 bases). The CDR3 length is 14 residues. Germline CDR1 reads SGHTA; CDR2 reads FQGNSA. The V and J ends lost 1 base and 4 bases respectively, with 10 bases between them. For the CDR3, the DNA is TGTGCCAGCAGCTTAGGAGGGGAGGGCTATGGCTACACCTTC. This codes for CASSLGGEGYGYTF.

This clone was counted only a few times. This sequence joins TRBV6-4 and TRBJ2-1, with 9 positions matching TRBD2. Germline-derived CDR1 and CDR2 are MRHNA and SNTAGT. V lost 0 bases to trimming and J lost 4 bases; unmatched junction nucleotides: 1. The CDR3 is made up of 15 amino acids. The CDR3 coding sequence is TGTGCCAGCAGTGACTCTAGCGGGAGTTACAATGAGCAGTTCTTC. Its protein is CASSDSSGSYNEQFF.

This clone has only one observation. This rearrangement joins TRBV5-1 to TRBJ2-3, with TRBD1 matching 8 bases. J lost 5 bases, V lost 7 bases, and 6 bases had no gene match. From germline, CDR1 is SGHRS and CDR2 YFSETQ. The CDR3 loop spans 13 amino acids. CDR3 sequence reads: CASVQTGVDTQYF. DNA of the CDR3: TGCGCCAGCGTCCAGACAGGGGTAGATACGCAGTATTTT.

CDR3 amino acids: CASSELAGVGINEQFF. DNA of the CDR3: TGCGCCAGCAGTGAGCTAGCGGGAGTAGGGATCAATGAGCAGTTCTTC. The chain recombines TRBV10-1 with TRBJ2-1; 10 positions match TRBD2. The germline V gene has CDR1 WNHNN and CDR2 SYGVQD (reference sequence). CDR3 length: 16 amino acids. V lost 2 bases and J lost 6; bases outside the gene matches: 7.

This clone occurred a few times. CDR3 protein: CASSSKLASSYNEQFF. The CDR3 nucleotides are TGTGCCAGCAGTTCCAAACTAGCGAGCTCCTACAATGAGCAGTTCTTC. The chain recombines TRBV6-6 with TRBJ2-1, with 7 bases fitting TRBD2. The CDR3 totals 16 residues. The ends lost 4 bases at V and 0 bases at J; junction bases unmatched: 6. Looked up from germline, CDR1 is MNHNY and CDR2 is SVGAGI (reference sequence).

The chain couples TRBV6-6 to TRBJ2-7, with 10 bases lining up with TRBD1. The CDR3 runs to 14 residues. V lost 6 bases and J lost 3; bases outside the gene matches: 5. Germline CDR1 MNHNY, CDR2 SVGAGI (reference sequence). CDR3 loop: CASRYGTGDYEQYF. In DNA form, the CDR3 reads TGTGCCAGCAGATACGGGACAGGGGACTACGAGCAGTACTTC.

The rearrangement uses TRBV30 and TRBJ2-5; 8 nucleotides match TRBD2. This CDR3 region has 15 residues. The V gene end was trimmed by 2 bases and the J gene end by 2 bases; junction bases not matched to a gene: 7. Germline CDR1 reads GTSNPN; CDR2 reads SVGIG (reference sequence). DNA of the CDR3: TGTGCCTGGAGTATCTCGACTAGCGTTCAAGAGACCCAGTACTTC. It is translated as CAWSISTSVQETQYF.

The rearrangement links TRBV10-2 to TRBJ2-3, with TRBD1 matching over 8 bases. The germline V gene has CDR1 WSHSY and CDR2 SAAADI. Losses at the gene ends were 9 bases for V and 2 bases for J; bases not matched to a gene: 4. The length of the CDR3 is 13 residues. The CDR3 sequence is CARGTGPTDTQYF. CDR3 bases: TGCGCCAGGGGGACAGGACCCACAGATACGCAGTATTTT.

This clone was picked up many times. The V and J genes are TRBV5-1 and TRBJ2-5, with TRBD1 matching over 10 bases. With 1 base clipped from V and 0 bases from J, the junction kept 3 bases outside the gene matches. Germline lookup yields CDR1 SGHRS and CDR2 YFSETQ. There are 16 residues in the CDR3. The DNA for the CDR3 is TGCGCCAGCAGCTTGTCAGGGACAGGGGACCAAGAGACCCAGTACTTC. Protein product: CASSLSGTGDQETQYF. Drawing the rest from reference TRBV5-1 and TRBJ2-5, the complete variable domain is KAGVTQTPRYLIKTRGQQVTLSCSPISGHRSVSWYQQTPGQGLQFLFEYFSETQRNKGNFPGRFSGRQFSNSRSEMNVSTLELGDSALYLCASSLSGTGDQETQYFGPGTRLLVL.

This clone came up once. The chain has TRBV11-2 and TRBJ2-3, with TRBD1 identical over 12 bases. Trimming cost V 3 bases and J 1 base; bases outside gene matches: 5. The germline V gene has CDR1 SGHAT and CDR2 FQNNGV. There are 17 residues in the CDR3. The CDR3 bases are TGTGCCAGCAGCTTCGGGGACAGGGGGCTTCGCACAGATACGCAGTATTTT. Encoded protein: CASSFGDRGLRTDTQYF. Based on the CDR3 plus reference TRBV11-2 and TRBJ2-3, the full variable domain is EAGVAQSPRYKIIEKRQSVAFWCNPISGHATLYWYQQILGQGPKLLIQFQNNGVVDDSQLPKDRFSAERLKGVDSTLKIQPAKLEDSAVYLCASSFGDRGLRTDTQYFGPGTRLTVL.

V is TRBV5-1 and J is TRBJ1-6; 10 nucleotides match TRBD1. The J segment lost 14 bases and the V segment lost 4 bases, leaving 12 bases of the junction unmatched. The CDR3 covers 15 residues. Looked up from germline, CDR1 is SGHRS and CDR2 is YFSETQ. For the CDR3, the DNA is TGCGCCAGCAGCATGGGGACAGGGGCGCTCCTCGCCCTCCACTTT. This sequence encodes CASSMGTGALLALHF. The whole variable domain, remainder taken from reference TRBV5-1 and TRBJ1-6, is KAGVTQTPRYLIKTRGQQVTLSCSPISGHRSVSWYQQTPGQGLQFLFEYFSETQRNKGNFPGRFSGRQFSNSRSEMNVSTLELGDSALYLCASSMGTGALLALHFGNGTRLTVT.

The chain is built from TRBV19 and TRBJ2-5; D remains ambiguous. CDR3 length equals 13 residues. Trimming took off 3 bases at V and 2 bases at J, with 7 bases between the two ends. The germline V gene encodes CDR1 LNHDA and CDR2 SQIVND (reference sequence). The CDR3 nucleotides are TGTGCCAGTAGTATGGGCAGACAAGAGACCCAGTACTTC. Translated, it gives CASSMGRQETQYF. The full variable domain, completed using reference TRBV19 and TRBJ2-5, is DGGITQSPKYLFRKEGQNVTLSCEQNLNHDAMYWYRQDPGQGLRLIYYSQIVNDFQKGDIAEGYSVSREKKESFPLTVTSAQKNPTAFYLCASSMGRQETQYFGPGTRLLVL.

This sequence joins TRBV2 and TRBJ1-4; possible D gene TRBD1, 6 bases. The CDR3 covers 15 residues. Germline-derived CDR1 and CDR2 are SNHLY and FYNNEI. V lost 7 bases to trimming and J lost 2 bases, with 14 bases between them. Written as DNA, the CDR3 is TGTGCCAGCATCCCGTTGGGGGCGACTAATGAAAAACTGTTTTTT. Translation: CASIPLGATNEKLFF.

The V and J genes are TRBV19 and TRBJ1-1; tentative D call: TRBD1 (5 bases). V lost 1 base to trimming and J lost 4 bases, with 19 bases between them. The CDR3 is 17 amino acids. The germline gives CDR1 LNHDA, CDR2 SQIVND (reference sequence). The CDR3 region is CASSIGPRAGFATEAFF. The CDR3 nucleotides are TGTGCCAGTAGTATAGGCCCCAGGGCCGGTTTCGCCACTGAAGCTTTCTTT.

V gene TRBV28 combines with J gene TRBJ1-6; 10 bases line up with TRBD1. Germline CDR1 MDHEN, CDR2 SYDVKM. The CDR3 contains 18 residues. The V segment lost 5 bases and the J segment 5 bases; nucleotides outside the gene matches: 12. The chain's CDR3 is CASSPRQGARSNNSPLHF. The CDR3 DNA is TGTGCCAGCAGTCCGAGACAGGGGGCGCGTTCGAATAATTCACCCCTCCACTTT.